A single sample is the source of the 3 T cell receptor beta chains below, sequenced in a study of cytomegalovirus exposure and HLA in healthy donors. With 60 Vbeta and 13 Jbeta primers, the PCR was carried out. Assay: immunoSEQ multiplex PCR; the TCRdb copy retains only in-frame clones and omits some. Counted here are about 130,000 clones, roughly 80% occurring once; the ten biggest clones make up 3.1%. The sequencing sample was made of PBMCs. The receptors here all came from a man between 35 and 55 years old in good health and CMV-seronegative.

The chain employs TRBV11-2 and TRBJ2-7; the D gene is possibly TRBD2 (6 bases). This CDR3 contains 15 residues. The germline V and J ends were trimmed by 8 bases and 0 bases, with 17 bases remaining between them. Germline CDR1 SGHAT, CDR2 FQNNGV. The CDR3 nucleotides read TGTGCCAGCCGCCCATATGGGGGGAGCTCCTACGAGCAGTACTTC. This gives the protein CASRPYGGSSYEQYF.

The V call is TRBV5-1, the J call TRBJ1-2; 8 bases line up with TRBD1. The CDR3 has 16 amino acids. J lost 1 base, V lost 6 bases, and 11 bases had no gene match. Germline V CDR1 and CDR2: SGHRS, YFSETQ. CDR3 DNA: TGCGCCAGCACCCGGACAGGGTCCCCTTTTAACTATGGCTACACCTTC. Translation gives CASTRTGSPFNYGYTF. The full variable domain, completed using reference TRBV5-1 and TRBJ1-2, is KAGVTQTPRYLIKTRGQQVTLSCSPISGHRSVSWYQQTPGQGLQFLFEYFSETQRNKGNFPGRFSGRQFSNSRSEMNVSTLELGDSALYLCASTRTGSPFNYGYTFGSGTRLTVV.

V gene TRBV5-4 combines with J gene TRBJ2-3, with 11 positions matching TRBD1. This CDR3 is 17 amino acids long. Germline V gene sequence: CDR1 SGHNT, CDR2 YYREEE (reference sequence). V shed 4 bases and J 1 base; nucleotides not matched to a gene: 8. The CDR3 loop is CASSGGTGGRGTDTQYF. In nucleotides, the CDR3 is TGTGCCAGCAGCGGGGGGACAGGGGGGCGGGGCACAGATACGCAGTATTTT.